This T cell receptor beta chain was sequenced in a study of T cell responses to AZD1222 COVID-19 vaccine. Clones were read by immunoSEQ multiplex PCR, and TCRdb kept only the in-frame ones, dropping some. The top ten hold less than 2.5% of the sample, which has approximately 110,000 clones, roughly 85% seen once. Points from the study as a whole: Repertoires in all cases were sampled only once the peak T cell response had passed. Reports indicate that nearly half of spike-specific TCRs are directed at unmutated variant regions.

The CDR3 is 15 amino acids. The V gene end was trimmed by 5 bases and the J gene end by 8 bases; junction bases not matched to a gene: 11. Germline V gene lookup returns CDR1 GTSNPN and CDR2 SVGIG (reference sequence). A note on this clone: Its antigen is unknown.

The clonotype originates from an adult who received the AZD1222 COVID-19 vaccine. This chain uses TRBV30 with TRBJ2-1; 11 positions agree with TRBD2. The sample was peripheral blood, taken 28 days after the second AZD1222 dose. For the CDR3, the DNA is TGTGCCTGGGGTACCACTAGCGGGAGAATCCATGAGCAGTTCTTC. It encodes CAWGTTSGRIHEQFF. The full variable domain, in which reference TRBV30 and TRBJ2-1 provide the parts outside the CDR3, is SQTIHQWPATLVQPVGSPLSLECTVEGTSNPNLYWYRQAAGRGLQLLFYSVGIGQISSEVPQNLSASRPQDRQFILSSKKLLLSDSGFYLCAWGTTSGRIHEQFFGPGTRLTVL.